The next 4 T cell receptor beta chains were all read from a single sample in a study of blood T cell repertoires in COVID-19 (dated by TCRdb to about 2020). The library was obtained by the immunoSEQ multiplex PCR assay. The table comes from immuneACCESS by way of TCRdb, which keeps in-frame sequences with V and J called. Part of the clones is missing from these tables; in studies checked, under half for an unresolved V gene and the rest for unknown reasons. The sample table holds approximately 320,000 clones, of which about 90% were seen once. The ten largest clonotypes hold 8.5% to 14% of the sample. The sample comprised peripheral blood. Every receptor here comes from a woman in her 30s with COVID-19, enrolled during active disease.

This clone was found once. The rearrangement uses TRBV2 and TRBJ1-1, with 7 bases fitting TRBD1. CDR1 is SNHLY, CDR2 FYNNEI, per germline. V was pared by 6 bases and J by 1 base, with 8 bases of the junction left unmatched. The CDR3 loop spans 15 amino acids. The CDR3 reads CASSATGAANTEAFF. The CDR3, as DNA: TGTGCCAGCAGCGCCACAGGGGCCGCGAACACTGAAGCTTTCTTT.

This clone was detected once. The gene calls are TRBV28 and TRBJ1-6; TRBD1 matches 12 bases. In germline, CDR1 is MDHEN, CDR2 SYDVKM. The CDR3 length is 19 residues. After removal of 5 bases from V and 9 bases from J, the junction contained 17 bases not matched to a gene. The CDR3: CASSPGLGTGGAKGSPLHF. The CDR3 DNA sequence: TGTGCCAGCAGTCCCGGCTTAGGGACAGGGGGCGCAAAGGGTTCACCCCTCCACTTT.

The rearrangement uses TRBV19 and TRBJ2-1; D might be TRBD1 (5 bases). The V end was cut by 5 bases, the J end by 1 base, with 18 bases between. Germline CDR1 LNHDA, CDR2 SQIVND (reference sequence). The CDR3 length is 17 residues. CDR3: CASSVQWGAASYNEQFF. In DNA form, the CDR3 reads TGTGCCAGTAGTGTTCAGTGGGGCGCGGCATCCTACAATGAGCAGTTCTTC.

The sample holds a few counts of this clone. The CDR3 coding sequence is TGTGCCAGCAGTTTAAACGCCGACGGGGAGCAGTACTTC. Its translation is CASSLNADGEQYF. The chain is built from TRBV27 and TRBJ2-7; no clear D gene. Trimming cost V 2 bases and J 7 bases, with 12 bases left between them. The V gene's germline CDR1 is MNHEY and CDR2 SMNVEV (reference sequence). The CDR3 contains 13 residues.